Listed here is a single T cell receptor beta chain. The method was immunoSEQ multiplex PCR; TCRdb's version includes in-frame clones alone and lacks a portion of them. The sample yields roughly 120,000 clones, 75% to 90% seen once. Trimming took off 2 bases at V and 6 bases at J, with 14 bases between the two ends. Germline V lookup: CDR1 SGHDN, CDR2 FVKESK. The CDR3 is 15 amino acids. The sample is drawn from a study of T cell responses to AZD1222 COVID-19 vaccine. This receptor was obtained from an adult who received the AZD1222 COVID-19 vaccine. Material: peripheral blood, obtained 28 days after the second AZD1222 dose. The V gene is TRBV14, the J gene TRBJ2-1; D remains ambiguous. This CDR3 is CASSQPATVFNEQFF. CDR3 coding DNA: TGTGCCAGCAGCCAACCTGCGACTGTGTTCAATGAGCAGTTCTTC.